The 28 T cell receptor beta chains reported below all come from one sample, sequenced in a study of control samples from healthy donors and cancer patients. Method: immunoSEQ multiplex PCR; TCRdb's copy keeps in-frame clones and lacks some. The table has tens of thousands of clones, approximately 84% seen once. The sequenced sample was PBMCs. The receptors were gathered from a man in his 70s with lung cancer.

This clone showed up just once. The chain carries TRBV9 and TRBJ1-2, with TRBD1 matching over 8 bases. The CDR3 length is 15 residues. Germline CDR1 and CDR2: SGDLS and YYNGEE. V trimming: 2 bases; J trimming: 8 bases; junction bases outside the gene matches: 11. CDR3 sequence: CASSVLGQASEGYTF. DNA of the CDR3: TGTGCCAGCAGCGTCCTGGGACAGGCGTCCGAGGGCTACACCTTC.

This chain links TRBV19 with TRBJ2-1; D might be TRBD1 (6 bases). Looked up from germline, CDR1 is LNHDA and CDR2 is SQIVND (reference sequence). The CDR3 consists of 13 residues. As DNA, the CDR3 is TGTTCTTCCTGGGGCAGGGGTTACAATGAGCAGTTCTTC. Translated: CSSWGRGYNEQFF.

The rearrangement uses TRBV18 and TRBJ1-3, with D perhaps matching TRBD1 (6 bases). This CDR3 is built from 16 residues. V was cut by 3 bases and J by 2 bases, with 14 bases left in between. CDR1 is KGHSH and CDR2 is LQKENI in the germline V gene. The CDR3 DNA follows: TGTGCCAGCTCACCCCTGGACAGTGCCCCTGGAAACACCATATATTTT. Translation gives CASSPLDSAPGNTIYF.

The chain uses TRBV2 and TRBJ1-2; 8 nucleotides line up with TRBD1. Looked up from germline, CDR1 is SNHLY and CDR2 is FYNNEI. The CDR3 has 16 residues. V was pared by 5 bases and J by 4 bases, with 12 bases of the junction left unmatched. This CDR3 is CASSPGRAGGAYGYTF. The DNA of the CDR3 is TGTGCCAGCAGTCCAGGCCGGGCAGGGGGCGCCTATGGCTACACCTTC.

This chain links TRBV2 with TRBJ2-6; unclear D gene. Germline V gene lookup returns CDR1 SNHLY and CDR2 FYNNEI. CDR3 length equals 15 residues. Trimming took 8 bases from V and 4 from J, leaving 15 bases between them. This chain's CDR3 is CASYRTSAGANVLTF. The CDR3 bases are TGTGCCAGCTACCGGACCTCGGCCGGGGCCAACGTCCTGACTTTC.

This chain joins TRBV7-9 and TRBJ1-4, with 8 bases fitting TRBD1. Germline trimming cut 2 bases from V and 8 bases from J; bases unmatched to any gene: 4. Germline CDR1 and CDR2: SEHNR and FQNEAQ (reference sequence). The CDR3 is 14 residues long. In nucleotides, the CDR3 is TGTGCCAGCAGCTTACAGGGGGCGGGCGAAAAACTGTTTTTT. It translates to CASSLQGAGEKLFF.

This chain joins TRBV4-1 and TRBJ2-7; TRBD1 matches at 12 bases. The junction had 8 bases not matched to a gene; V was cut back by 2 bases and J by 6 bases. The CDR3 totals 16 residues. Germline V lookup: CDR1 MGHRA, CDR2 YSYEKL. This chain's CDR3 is CASSQPTGQGASEQYF. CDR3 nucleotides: TGCGCCAGCAGCCAACCCACGGGACAGGGGGCATCCGAGCAGTACTTC.

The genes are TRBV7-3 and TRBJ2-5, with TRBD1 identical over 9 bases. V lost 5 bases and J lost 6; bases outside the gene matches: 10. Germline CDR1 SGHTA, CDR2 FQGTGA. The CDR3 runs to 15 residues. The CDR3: CASSPSPGQGKTQYF. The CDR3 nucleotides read TGTGCCAGCAGCCCTTCCCCGGGACAGGGAAAGACCCAGTACTTC.

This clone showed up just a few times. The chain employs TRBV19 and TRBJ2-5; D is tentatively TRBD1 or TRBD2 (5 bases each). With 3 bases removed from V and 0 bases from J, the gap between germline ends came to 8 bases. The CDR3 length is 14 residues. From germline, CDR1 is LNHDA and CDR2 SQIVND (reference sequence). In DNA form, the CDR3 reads TGTGCCAGTAGTATGGGACGGAACCAAGAGACCCAGTACTTC. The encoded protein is CASSMGRNQETQYF.

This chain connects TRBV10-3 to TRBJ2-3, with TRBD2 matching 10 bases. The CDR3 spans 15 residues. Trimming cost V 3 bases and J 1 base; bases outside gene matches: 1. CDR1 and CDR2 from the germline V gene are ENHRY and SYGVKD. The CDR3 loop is CAISDLAGGTDTQYF. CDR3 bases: TGTGCCATCAGTGATCTAGCGGGGGGCACAGATACGCAGTATTTT.

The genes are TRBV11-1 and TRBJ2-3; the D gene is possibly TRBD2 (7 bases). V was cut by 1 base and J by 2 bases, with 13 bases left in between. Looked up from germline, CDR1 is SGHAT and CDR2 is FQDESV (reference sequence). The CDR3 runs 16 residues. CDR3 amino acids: CASSLVGGGYTDTQYF. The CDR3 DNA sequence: TGTGCCAGCAGCTTAGTTGGGGGGGGCTACACAGATACGCAGTATTTT.

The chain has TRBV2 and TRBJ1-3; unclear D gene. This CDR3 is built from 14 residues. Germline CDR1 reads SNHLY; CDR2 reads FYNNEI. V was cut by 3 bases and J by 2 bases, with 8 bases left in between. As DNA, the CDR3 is TGTGCCAGCAGTGACCGAGGCACTGGAAACACCATATATTTT. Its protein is CASSDRGTGNTIYF.

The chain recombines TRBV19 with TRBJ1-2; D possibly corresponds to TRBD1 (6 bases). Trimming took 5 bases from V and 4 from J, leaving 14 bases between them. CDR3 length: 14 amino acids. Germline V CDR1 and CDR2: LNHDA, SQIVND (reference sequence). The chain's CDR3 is CASSPRAGAYGYTF. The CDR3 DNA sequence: TGTGCCAGTAGTCCAAGGGCAGGGGCCTATGGCTACACCTTC.

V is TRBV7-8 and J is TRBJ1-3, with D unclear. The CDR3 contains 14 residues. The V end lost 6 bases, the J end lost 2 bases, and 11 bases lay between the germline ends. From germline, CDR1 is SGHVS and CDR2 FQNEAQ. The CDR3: CASSNVGTGNTIYF. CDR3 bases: TGTGCCAGCAGTAATGTGGGAACTGGAAACACCATATATTTT.

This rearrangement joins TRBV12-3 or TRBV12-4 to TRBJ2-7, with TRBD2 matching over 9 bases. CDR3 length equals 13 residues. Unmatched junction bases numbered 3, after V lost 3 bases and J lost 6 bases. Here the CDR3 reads CASSFQRGAEQYF. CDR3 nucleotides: TGTGCCAGCAGTTTCCAGCGGGGGGCCGAGCAGTACTTC.

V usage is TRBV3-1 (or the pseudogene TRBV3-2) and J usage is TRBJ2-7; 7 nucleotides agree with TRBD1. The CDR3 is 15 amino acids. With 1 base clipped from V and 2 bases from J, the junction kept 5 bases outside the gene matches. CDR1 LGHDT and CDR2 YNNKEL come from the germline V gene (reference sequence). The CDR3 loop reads CASSQAQGQTYEQYF. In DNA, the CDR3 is TGTGCCAGCAGCCAAGCCCAGGGACAGACCTACGAGCAGTACTTC.

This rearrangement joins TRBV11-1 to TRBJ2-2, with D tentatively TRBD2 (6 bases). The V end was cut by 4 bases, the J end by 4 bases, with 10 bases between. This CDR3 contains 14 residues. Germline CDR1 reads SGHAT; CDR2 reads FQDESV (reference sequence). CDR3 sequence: CASSSGAITGELFF. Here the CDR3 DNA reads TGTGCCAGCAGCTCGGGAGCAATCACCGGGGAGCTGTTTTTT.

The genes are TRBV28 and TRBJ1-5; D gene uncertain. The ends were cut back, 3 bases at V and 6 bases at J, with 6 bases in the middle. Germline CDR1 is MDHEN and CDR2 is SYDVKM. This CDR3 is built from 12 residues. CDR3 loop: CASSFYPQPQHF. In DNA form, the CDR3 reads TGTGCCAGCAGTTTTTATCCTCAGCCCCAGCATTTT. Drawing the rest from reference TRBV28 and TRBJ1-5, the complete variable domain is DVKVTQSSRYLVKRTGEKVFLECVQDMDHENMFWYRQDPGLGLRLIYFSYDVKMKEKGDIPEGYSVSREKKERFSLILESASTNQTSMYLCASSFYPQPQHFGDGTRLSIL.

The CDR3 loop reads CASSRLTGSYGYTF. The CDR3 bases are TGTGCCAGCAGCAGATTGACAGGGTCCTATGGCTACACCTTC. V is TRBV21-1 and J is TRBJ1-2; the tabulated D call, TRBD1, remains unverified against the DNA. TRBV21-1 is recorded as a pseudogene. The CDR3 is 14 residues long.

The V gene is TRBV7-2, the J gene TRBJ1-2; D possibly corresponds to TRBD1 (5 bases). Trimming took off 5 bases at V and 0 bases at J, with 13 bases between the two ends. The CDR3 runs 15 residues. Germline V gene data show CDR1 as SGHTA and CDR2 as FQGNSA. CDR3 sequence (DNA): TGTGCCAGCAGCCCGGTGGCAGGGACTAACTATGGCTACACCTTC. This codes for CASSPVAGTNYGYTF.

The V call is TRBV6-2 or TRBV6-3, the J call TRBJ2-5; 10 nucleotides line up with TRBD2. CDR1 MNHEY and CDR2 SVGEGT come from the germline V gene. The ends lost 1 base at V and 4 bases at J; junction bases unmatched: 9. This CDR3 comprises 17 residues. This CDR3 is CASSYFVAGGQVETQYF. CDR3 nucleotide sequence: TGTGCCAGCAGTTACTTTGTAGCGGGGGGCCAGGTAGAGACCCAGTACTTC.

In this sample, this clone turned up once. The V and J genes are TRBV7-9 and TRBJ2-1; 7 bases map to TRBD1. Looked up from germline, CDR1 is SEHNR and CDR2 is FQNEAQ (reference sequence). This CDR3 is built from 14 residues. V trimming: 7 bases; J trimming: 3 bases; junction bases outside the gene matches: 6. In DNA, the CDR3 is TGTGCCAGCACCTTCGGGACAGTCTACAATGAGCAGTTCTTC. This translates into CASTFGTVYNEQFF.

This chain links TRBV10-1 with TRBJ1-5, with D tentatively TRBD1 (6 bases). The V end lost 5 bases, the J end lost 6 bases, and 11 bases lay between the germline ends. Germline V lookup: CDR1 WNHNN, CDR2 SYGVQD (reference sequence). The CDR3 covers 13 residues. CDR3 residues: CASSQGTSQPQHF. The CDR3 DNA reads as TGCGCCAGCAGTCAGGGGACTAGTCAGCCCCAGCATTTT.

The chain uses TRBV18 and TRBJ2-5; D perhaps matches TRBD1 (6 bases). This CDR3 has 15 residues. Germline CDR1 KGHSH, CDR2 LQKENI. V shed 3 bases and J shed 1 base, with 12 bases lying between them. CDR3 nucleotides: TGTGCCAGCTCACCTATTACAGGGCTCCAAGAGACCCAGTACTTC. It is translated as CASSPITGLQETQYF.

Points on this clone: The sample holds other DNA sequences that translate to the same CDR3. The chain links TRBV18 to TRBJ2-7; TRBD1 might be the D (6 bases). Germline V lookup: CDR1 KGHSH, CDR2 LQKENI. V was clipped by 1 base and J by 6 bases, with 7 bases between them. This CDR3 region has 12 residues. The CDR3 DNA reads TGTGCCAGCTCACCACGACAGGCCGAGCAGTACTTC. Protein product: CASSPRQAEQYF.

CDR3 in amino acids: CATKGQALVSPLHF. The CDR3 DNA reads as TGTGCCACCAAAGGACAGGCCCTAGTCTCACCCCTCCACTTT. The chain couples TRBV10-3 to TRBJ1-6; 7 bases fit TRBD1. The V segment lost 10 bases and the J segment 10 bases; nucleotides outside the gene matches: 13. The germline CDR1 and CDR2 sequences are ENHRY and SYGVKD. The CDR3 is made up of 14 amino acids.

DNA for the CDR3: TGTGCCAGCTCACCTTGGAGGGAAAACTCACCCCTCCACTTT. Encoded protein: CASSPWRENSPLHF. The V call is TRBV18, the J call TRBJ1-6; D not certain. This CDR3 has 14 residues. With 3 bases removed from V and 10 bases from J, the gap between germline ends came to 13 bases. Germline CDR1 reads KGHSH; CDR2 reads LQKENI.

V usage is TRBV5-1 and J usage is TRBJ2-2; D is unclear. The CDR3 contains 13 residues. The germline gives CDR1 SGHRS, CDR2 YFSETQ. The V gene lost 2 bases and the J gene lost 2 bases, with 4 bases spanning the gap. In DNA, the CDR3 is TGCGCCAGCAGCTTATATAACACCGGGGAGCTGTTTTTT. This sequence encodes CASSLYNTGELFF.